The next 4 T cell receptor beta chains were all read from a single sample in a study of cytomegalovirus exposure and HLA in healthy donors. The repertoire was sequenced with immunoSEQ multiplex PCR; TCRdb's copy has only in-frame clones and lacks some. The data show about 64,000 clones, with roughly 95% seen just once and approximately 6% held by the top ten. Material: PBMCs. The receptors were gathered from a woman aged 18-29 years in good health and CMV-seropositive.

This chain connects TRBV29-1 to TRBJ2-7; the D is unclear. Trimming cost V 2 bases and J 4 bases, with 9 bases left between them. In germline, CDR1 is SQVTM, CDR2 ANQGSEA. The CDR3 loop spans 12 amino acids. The CDR3 bases are TGCAGCGTTGAATCTGCGGATTACGAGCAGTACTTC. Translating gives CSVESADYEQYF.

V gene TRBV7-9 combines with J gene TRBJ2-7; weak D call: TRBD2 (5 bases). The length of the CDR3 is 14 residues. Per the germline V gene, CDR1 is SEHNR and CDR2 is FQNEAQ (reference sequence). V was trimmed by 3 bases and J by 7 bases, leaving 16 bases between them. CDR3 DNA sequence: TGTGCCAGCAGCTTCACCTCACGGACTGGGGAGCAGTACTTC. Translation: CASSFTSRTGEQYF.

This clone was detected only once. The chain recombines TRBV7-3 with TRBJ2-5, with a possible D match to TRBD2 (6 bases). V was pared by 5 bases and J by 4 bases, with 14 bases between. The CDR3 runs 14 residues. CDR1 SGHTA and CDR2 FQGTGA come from the germline V gene. CDR3: CASSPNSGGETQYF. The CDR3 bases are TGTGCCAGCAGCCCCAATAGCGGAGGAGAGACCCAGTACTTC.

This clone was recorded once. The genes are TRBV7-9 and TRBJ2-2; D remains ambiguous. CDR1 is SEHNR, CDR2 FQNEAQ, per germline (reference sequence). The CDR3 is 16 residues long. Between the trimmed V and J ends, which lost 5 bases and 3 bases, there was a span of 16 bases. The CDR3: CASSQTFFGDTGELFF. The CDR3 region has the DNA TGTGCCAGCAGCCAAACCTTCTTTGGAGACACCGGGGAGCTGTTTTTT.